This TCR beta chain was sequenced in a study of T cell responses to AZD1222 COVID-19 vaccine. General study results and limits: Mapped onto spike, vaccine-associated CD4 TCRs spanned it and were dominant at 160-218 and 743-854.

Only in-frame clones appear in the TCRdb table, and some are missing; sequencing was by immunoSEQ multiplex PCR. The table records about 98,000 clones, around 87% of them present only once. After removal of 2 bases from V and 5 bases from J, the junction contained 10 bases not matched to a gene. The germline V gene encodes CDR1 SGHVS and CDR2 FQNEAQ. This CDR3 has 17 residues. To note about this clone: Its target is unknown.

The TCR originated in an adult in good health. The chain recombines TRBV7-8 with TRBJ2-3, with 10 nucleotides matching TRBD2. Specimen: peripheral blood, collected on day 0 of AZD1222 vaccination. The CDR3 sequence is CASSLTTGRLAGDTQYF. CDR3 nucleotides: TGTGCCAGCAGCTTAACCACAGGGAGACTAGCGGGAGATACGCAGTATTTT.